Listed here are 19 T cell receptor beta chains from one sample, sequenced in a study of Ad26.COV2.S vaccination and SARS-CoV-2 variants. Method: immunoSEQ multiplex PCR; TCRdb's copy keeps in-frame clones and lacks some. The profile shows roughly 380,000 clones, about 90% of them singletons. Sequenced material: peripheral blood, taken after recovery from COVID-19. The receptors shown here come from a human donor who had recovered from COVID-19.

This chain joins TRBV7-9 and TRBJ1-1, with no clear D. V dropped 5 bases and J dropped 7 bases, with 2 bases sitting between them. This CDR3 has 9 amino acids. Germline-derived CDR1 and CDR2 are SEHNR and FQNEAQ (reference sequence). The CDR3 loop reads CASSNEAFF. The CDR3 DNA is TGTGCCAGCAGCAATGAAGCTTTCTTT.

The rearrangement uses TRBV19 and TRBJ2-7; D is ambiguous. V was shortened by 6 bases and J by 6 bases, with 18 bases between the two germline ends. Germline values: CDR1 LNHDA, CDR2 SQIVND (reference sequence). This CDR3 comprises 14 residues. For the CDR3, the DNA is TGTGCCAGTAGGGTCGACACTCTTAGGAGCGAGCAGTACTTC. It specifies CASRVDTLRSEQYF.

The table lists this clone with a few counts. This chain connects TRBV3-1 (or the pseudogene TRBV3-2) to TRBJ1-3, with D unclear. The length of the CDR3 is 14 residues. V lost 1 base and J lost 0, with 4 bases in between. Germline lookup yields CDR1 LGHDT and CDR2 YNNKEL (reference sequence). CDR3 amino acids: CASSQGFSGNTIYF. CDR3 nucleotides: TGTGCCAGCAGCCAAGGATTCTCTGGAAACACCATATATTTT.

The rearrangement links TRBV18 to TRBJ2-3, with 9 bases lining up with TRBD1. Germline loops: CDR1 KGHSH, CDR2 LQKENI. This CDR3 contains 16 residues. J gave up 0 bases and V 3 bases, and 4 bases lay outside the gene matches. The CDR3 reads CASSPTGGSSTDTQYF. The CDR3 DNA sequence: TGTGCCAGCTCACCGACAGGGGGTTCAAGCACAGATACGCAGTATTTT. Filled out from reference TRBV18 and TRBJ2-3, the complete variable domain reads NAGVMQNPRHLVRRRGQEARLRCSPMKGHSHVYWYRQLPEEGLKFMVYLQKENIIDESGMPKERFSAEFPKEGPSILRIQQVVRGDSAAYFCASSPTGGSSTDTQYFGPGTRLTVL.

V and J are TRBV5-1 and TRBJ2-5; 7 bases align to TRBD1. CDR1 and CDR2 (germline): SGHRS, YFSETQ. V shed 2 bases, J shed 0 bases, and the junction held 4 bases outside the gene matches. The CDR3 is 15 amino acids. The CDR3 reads CASSFRGGNQETQYF. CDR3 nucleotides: TGCGCCAGCAGCTTTAGAGGGGGCAACCAAGAGACCCAGTACTTC.

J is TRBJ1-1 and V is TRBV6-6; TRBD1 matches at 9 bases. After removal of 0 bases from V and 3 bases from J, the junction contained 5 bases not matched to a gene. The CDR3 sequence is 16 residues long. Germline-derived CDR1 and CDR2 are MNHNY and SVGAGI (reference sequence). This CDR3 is CASSYSSDRGYTEAFF. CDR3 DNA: TGTGCCAGCAGTTACTCAAGCGACAGGGGGTACACTGAAGCTTTCTTT.

CDR3 sequence (DNA): TGCGCCAGCAGCGGAGGGACAGCCAAAAACATTCAGTACTTC. Protein: CASSGGTAKNIQYF. This sequence joins TRBV4-3 and TRBJ2-4; maybe TRBD2 (6 bases). CDR1 LGHNA and CDR2 YSLEER come from the germline V gene. V was trimmed by 5 bases and J by 0 bases, leaving 8 bases between them. There are 14 residues in the CDR3.

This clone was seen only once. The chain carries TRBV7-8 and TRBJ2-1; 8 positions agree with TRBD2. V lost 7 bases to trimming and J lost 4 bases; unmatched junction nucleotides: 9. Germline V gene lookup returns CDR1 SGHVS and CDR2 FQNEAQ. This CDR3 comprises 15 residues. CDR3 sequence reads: CASNRGGGRYNEQFF. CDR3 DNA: TGTGCCAGCAACCGAGGCGGGGGGAGATACAATGAGCAGTTCTTC. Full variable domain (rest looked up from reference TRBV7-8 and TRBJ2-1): GAGVSQSPRYKVAKRGQDVALRCDPISGHVSLFWYQQALGQGPEFLTYFQNEAQLDKSGLPSDRFFAERPEGSVSTLKIQRTQQEDSAVYLCASNRGGGRYNEQFFGPGTRLTVL.

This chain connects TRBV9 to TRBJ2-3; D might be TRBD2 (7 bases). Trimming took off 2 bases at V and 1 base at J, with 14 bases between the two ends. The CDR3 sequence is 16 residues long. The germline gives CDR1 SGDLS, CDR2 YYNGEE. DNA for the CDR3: TGTGCCAGCAGCGTCGGCCCCGGGGGGCGCACAGATACGCAGTATTTT. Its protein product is CASSVGPGGRTDTQYF.

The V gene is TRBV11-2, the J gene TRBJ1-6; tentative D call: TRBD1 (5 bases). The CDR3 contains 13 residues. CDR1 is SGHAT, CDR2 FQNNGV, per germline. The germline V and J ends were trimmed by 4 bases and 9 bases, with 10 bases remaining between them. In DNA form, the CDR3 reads TGTGCCAGCAGCTCGACAGTCAGTTCACCCCTCCACTTT. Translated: CASSSTVSSPLHF.

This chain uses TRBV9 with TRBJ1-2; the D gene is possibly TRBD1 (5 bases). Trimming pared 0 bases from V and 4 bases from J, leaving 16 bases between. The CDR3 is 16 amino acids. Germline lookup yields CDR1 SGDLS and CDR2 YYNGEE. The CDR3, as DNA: TGTGCCAGCAGCGTAGAGCTTCCGACAGCATCCTATGGCTACACCTTC. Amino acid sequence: CASSVELPTASYGYTF.

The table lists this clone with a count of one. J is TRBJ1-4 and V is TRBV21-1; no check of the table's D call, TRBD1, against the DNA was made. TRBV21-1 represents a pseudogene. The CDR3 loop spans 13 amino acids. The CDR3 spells CASSKKQGEKLFF. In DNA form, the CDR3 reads TGTGCCAGCAGCAAAAAACAGGGGGAAAAACTGTTTTTT.

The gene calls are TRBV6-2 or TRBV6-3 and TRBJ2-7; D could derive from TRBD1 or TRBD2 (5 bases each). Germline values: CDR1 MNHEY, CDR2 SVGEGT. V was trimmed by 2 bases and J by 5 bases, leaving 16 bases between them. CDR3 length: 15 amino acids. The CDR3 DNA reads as TGTGCCAGCAGTTACCCCGGGACGGGCATCGACGAGCAGTACTTC. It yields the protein CASSYPGTGIDEQYF.

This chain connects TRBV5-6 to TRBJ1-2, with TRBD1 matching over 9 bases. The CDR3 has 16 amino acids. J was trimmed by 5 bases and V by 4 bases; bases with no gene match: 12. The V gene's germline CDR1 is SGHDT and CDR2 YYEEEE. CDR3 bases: TGTGCCAGCAGCGTACCTCTACCGGGACAGGGATATGGCTACACCTTC. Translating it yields CASSVPLPGQGYGYTF.

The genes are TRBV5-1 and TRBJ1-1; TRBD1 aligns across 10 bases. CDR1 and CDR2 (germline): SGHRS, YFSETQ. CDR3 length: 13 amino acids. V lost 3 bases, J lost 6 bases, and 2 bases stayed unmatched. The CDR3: CASSSGQGPEAFF. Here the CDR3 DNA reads TGCGCCAGCAGCTCGGGACAGGGGCCTGAAGCTTTCTTT.

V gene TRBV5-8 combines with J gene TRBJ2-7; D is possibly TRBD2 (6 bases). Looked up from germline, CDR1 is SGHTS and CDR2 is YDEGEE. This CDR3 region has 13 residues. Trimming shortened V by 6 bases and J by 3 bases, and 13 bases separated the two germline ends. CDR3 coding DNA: TGTGCCAGCACCCCCGGGGGTATCTACGAGCAGTACTTC. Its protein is CASTPGGIYEQYF. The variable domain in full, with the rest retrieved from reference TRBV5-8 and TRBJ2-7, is EAGVTQSPTHLIKTRGQQATLRCSPISGHTSVYWYQQALGLGLQFLLWYDEGEERNRGNFPPRFSGRQFPNYSSELNVNALELEDSALYLCASTPGGIYEQYFGPGTRLTVT.

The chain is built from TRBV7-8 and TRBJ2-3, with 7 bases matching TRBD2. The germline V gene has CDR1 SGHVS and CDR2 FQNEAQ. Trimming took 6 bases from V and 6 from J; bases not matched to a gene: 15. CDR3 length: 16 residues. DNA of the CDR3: TGTGCCAGCAGTCCCCCGACGACTAGCATCTCGGATACGCAGTATTTT. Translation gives CASSPPTTSISDTQYF.

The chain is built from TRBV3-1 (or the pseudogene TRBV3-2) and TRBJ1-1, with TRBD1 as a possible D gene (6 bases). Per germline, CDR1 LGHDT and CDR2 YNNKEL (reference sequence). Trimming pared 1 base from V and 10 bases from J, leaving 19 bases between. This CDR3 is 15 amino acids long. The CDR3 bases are TGTGCCAGCAGCCAAGGGGTGGGGGCACCTCGGGGAGCTTTCTTT. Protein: CASSQGVGAPRGAFF.

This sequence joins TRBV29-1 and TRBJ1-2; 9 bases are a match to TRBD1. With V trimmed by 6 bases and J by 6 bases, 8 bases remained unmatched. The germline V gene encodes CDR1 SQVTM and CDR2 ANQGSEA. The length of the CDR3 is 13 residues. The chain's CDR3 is CSVWTGAMHGYTF. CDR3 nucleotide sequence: TGCAGCGTGTGGACAGGGGCTATGCATGGCTACACCTTC.